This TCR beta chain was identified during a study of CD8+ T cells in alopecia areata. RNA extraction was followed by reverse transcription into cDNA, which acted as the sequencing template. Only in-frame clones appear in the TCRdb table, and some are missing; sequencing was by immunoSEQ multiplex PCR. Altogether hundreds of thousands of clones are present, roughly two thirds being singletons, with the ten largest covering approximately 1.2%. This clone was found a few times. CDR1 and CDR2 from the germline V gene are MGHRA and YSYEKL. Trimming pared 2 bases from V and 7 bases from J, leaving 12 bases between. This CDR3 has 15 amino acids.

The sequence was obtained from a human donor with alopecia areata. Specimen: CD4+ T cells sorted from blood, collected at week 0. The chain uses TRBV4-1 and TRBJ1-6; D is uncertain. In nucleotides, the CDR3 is TGCGCCAGCAGCCAACCCGACCTTCTGAATTCACCCCTCCACTTT. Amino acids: CASSQPDLLNSPLHF.